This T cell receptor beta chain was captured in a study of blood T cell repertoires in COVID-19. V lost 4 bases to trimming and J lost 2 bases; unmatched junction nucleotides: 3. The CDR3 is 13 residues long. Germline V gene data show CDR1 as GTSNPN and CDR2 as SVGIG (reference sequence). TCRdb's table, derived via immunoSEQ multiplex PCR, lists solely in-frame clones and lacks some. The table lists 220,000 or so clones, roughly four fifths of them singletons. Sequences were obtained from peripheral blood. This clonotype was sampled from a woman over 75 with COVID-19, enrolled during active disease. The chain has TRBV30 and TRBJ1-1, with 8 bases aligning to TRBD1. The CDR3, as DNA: TGTGCCTGGAACGACAGGGGAAACACTGAAGCTTTCTTT. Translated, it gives CAWNDRGNTEAFF.